A single sample gave rise to the 6 T cell receptor beta chains below, sequenced in a study of human T cells and chemical hapten exposure (dated by TCRdb to the early 2020s). What the time point label conveys for this sample: patch test 1, 2 weeks after DPC sensitization. In the paper's terms, the treatment or condition label means: therapeutic diphenylcyclopropenone sensitization with weekly scalp DPC. To prepare the library, RACE was applied. Data came from a NextSeq 500. TCRdb reran the public reads through fastp at Q25 and MiXCR, keeping productive beta chains. Each entry is one CDR3 protein sequence, shown with its most common DNA and genes. In this sample the table shows some 49,000 distinct CDR3 sequences, approximately 9.1% of which occur a single time. Roughly 4% of the sample rests with the top ten. The sample was whole blood, taken in connection with sensitization to the hapten diphenylcyclopropenone (DPC). These TCRs come from a woman aged 50 to 60 with alopecia areata. Some clones in this sample may be carry-over from other donors' samples.

This clonotype was counted at least ten times. This sequence joins TRBV18 and TRBJ1-4; D is undetermined. CDR3 length: 17 amino acids. Per germline, CDR1 KGHSH and CDR2 LQKENI. Trimming removed 4 bases at V and 0 bases at J, with 15 bases between. CDR3 sequence: CASSQLTLQSTNEKLFF. For the CDR3, the DNA is TGTGCCAGCTCACAACTAACTTTACAATCAACTAATGAAAAACTGTTTTTT.

This clonotype was observed many times. This CDR3 is CSAVGSRGRRSPLHF. In DNA form, the CDR3 reads TGCAGTGCGGTGGGTTCTCGGGGGCGACGTTCACCCCTCCACTTT. The gene calls are TRBV20-1 and TRBJ1-6; tentatively, D is TRBD1 (6 bases). Germline V CDR1 and CDR2: DFQATT, SNEGSKA (reference sequence). The CDR3 has 15 residues. V lost 6 bases and J lost 9, with 21 bases in between.

A note on this clonotype: A clone one base away is much larger, so this may be a read error. The J gene is TRBJ2-1, the V gene TRBV2; 11 bases map to TRBD2. The germline gives CDR1 SNHLY, CDR2 FYNNEI. The CDR3 spans 17 residues. DNA for the CDR3: TGTGCCAGCGGTGAAGCGCTAGCGGGGGGTTCAGGGAATGAGCAGTTCTTC. Amino acid sequence: CASGEALAGGSGNEQFF. Variable domain in full (rest from reference TRBV2 and TRBJ2-1): EPEVTQTPSHQVTQMGQEVILRCVPISNHLYFYWYRQILGQKVEFLVSFYNNEISEKSEIFDDQFSVERPDGSNFTLKIRSTKLEDSAMYFCASGEALAGGSGNEQFFGPGTRLTVL.

In its sample, this clonotype was seen many times. V and J are TRBV29-1 and TRBJ2-5; tentatively, D is TRBD2 (5 bases). Germline CDR1 reads SQVTM; CDR2 reads ANQGSEA. The V and J ends lost 7 bases and 2 bases respectively, with 5 bases between them. The CDR3 spans 10 residues. The CDR3 spells CSGEQETQYF. CDR3 in DNA: TGCAGCGGGGAGCAAGAGACCCAGTACTTC.

This clonotype was picked up many times. The chain couples TRBV5-5 to TRBJ2-3; D is unresolved. The germline gives CDR1 SGHKS, CDR2 YYEKEE (reference sequence). V was cut by 4 bases and J by 14 bases, with 14 bases left in between. The CDR3 consists of 11 residues. The CDR3 sequence: CASSTRDSRYF. CDR3 DNA: TGTGCCAGCAGCACCCGAGATTCGCGGTATTTT.

This clonotype occurred many times. The chain combines TRBV20-1 with TRBJ2-5; tentatively, D is TRBD2 (5 bases). The V gene's germline CDR1 is DFQATT and CDR2 SNEGSKA (reference sequence). V was clipped by 5 bases and J by 7 bases, with 20 bases between them. This CDR3 spans 14 amino acids. The CDR3 DNA reads TGCAGTGCTGCTCCACACCGGGGTTGGGGGACCCAGTACTTC. Its translation: CSAAPHRGWGTQYF.